What follows are 4 T cell receptor beta chains derived from one specimen sequenced in a study of shared clonotypes between healthy human individuals. Some clones are missing from TCRdb's copy, which holds only in-frame ones; the method was immunoSEQ multiplex PCR. This table holds a few hundred thousand clones, 90% to 98% found once. The source material was memory CD8+ T cells sorted from blood. Subset indicated: CD45RO+ cells pooled with CCR7-negative TemRA cells. All receptors come from a young man in good health.

The gene calls are TRBV5-4 and TRBJ2-5, with 9 positions matching TRBD1. CDR1 is SGHNT, CDR2 YYREEE, per germline (reference sequence). CDR3 length: 16 residues. V shed 0 bases, J shed 4 bases, and the junction held 7 bases outside the gene matches. The CDR3 DNA is TGTGCCAGCAGCTTGGCCACCGGGACAGGGAGAGAGACCCAGTACTTC. Translation: CASSLATGTGRETQYF.

Only one count was recorded for this clone. The rearrangement joins TRBV6-5 to TRBJ1-2, with D possibly matching TRBD1 (6 bases). The V gene's germline CDR1 is MNHEY and CDR2 SVGAGI. The CDR3 runs 16 residues. The V end was cut by 4 bases, the J end by 4 bases, with 19 bases between. In DNA form, the CDR3 reads TGTGCCAGCAGTTCCGGGGGGACAAACTTTCTCTATGGCTACACCTTC. Residues: CASSSGGTNFLYGYTF.

The rearrangement joins TRBV28 to TRBJ2-3; D tentatively reads TRBD1 or TRBD2 (5 bases each). Between the trimmed V and J ends, which lost 4 bases and 2 bases, there was a span of 10 bases. Looked up from germline, CDR1 is MDHEN and CDR2 is SYDVKM. The CDR3 has 14 amino acids. In DNA form, the CDR3 reads TGTGCCAGCAGTTCCGGGGCCGACACAGATACGCAGTATTTT. Translated: CASSSGADTDTQYF.

This chain connects TRBV19 to TRBJ2-1, with D hard to call. Trimming left V 7 bases short and J 5 bases short, with 15 bases between. Germline values: CDR1 LNHDA, CDR2 SQIVND (reference sequence). The CDR3 has 14 residues. CDR3 region: CASILFPFHNEQFF. The CDR3 nucleotides are TGTGCCAGTATCCTGTTCCCTTTCCACAATGAGCAGTTCTTC.